Sequencing of this TCR beta chain was carried out in a study of blood T cell repertoires in COVID-19. About the study: Nucleic acid was either cDNA or gDNA, and it came from T cells, B-cell-depleted T cells, or PBMCs.

Libraries were prepared by immunoSEQ multiplex PCR; TCRdb keeps only in-frame clonotypes and omits some of them. The sample contains under 300,000 clones, around 84% of which appear only once. This TCR derives from a woman younger than 30 with acute or convalescent COVID-19. Sequenced sample: peripheral blood.

For the CDR3, the DNA is TGTGCCAGCAGTCTGACTACTAGCGGGAGAACCGGGGAGCTGTTTTTT. It encodes CASSLTTSGRTGELFF. The genes are TRBV2 and TRBJ2-2; 11 bases line up with TRBD2. The germline V gene encodes CDR1 SNHLY and CDR2 FYNNEI. The CDR3 is made up of 16 amino acids. Germline trimming cut 5 bases from V and 5 bases from J; bases unmatched to any gene: 7. The full variable domain, rest sourced from reference TRBV2 and TRBJ2-2, is EPEVTQTPSHQVTQMGQEVILRCVPISNHLYFYWYRQILGQKVEFLVSFYNNEISEKSEIFDDQFSVERPDGSNFTLKIRSTKLEDSAMYFCASSLTTSGRTGELFFGEGSRLTVL.